This T cell receptor (beta chain) was profiled in a study of OX40 agonist ivuxolimab in advanced cancers. Study context: Three patients, one with hepatocellular carcinoma and two with cutaneous melanoma, responded partially.

The germline V gene encodes CDR1 SGHTA and CDR2 FQGNSA. The V segment lost 5 bases and the J segment 10 bases; nucleotides outside the gene matches: 8. The CDR3 runs to 13 residues. Some clones are missing from TCRdb's copy, which holds only in-frame ones; the method was immunoSEQ multiplex PCR. The repertoire holds 50,000 or so clones, with around 83% as singletons. The clonotype was recovered from an adult with an advanced solid tumor such as melanoma, head and neck, liver or kidney cancer. The material was CD4+ or CD8+ T cells sorted from blood, obtained in a trial of the OX40 agonist ivuxolimab. The rearrangement joins TRBV7-2 to TRBJ2-1; TRBD2 matches at 7 bases. DNA for the CDR3: TGTGCCAGCAGCAAGGGGATGGGGGGGGAGCAGTTCTTC. Protein sequence: CASSKGMGGEQFF.